Each of the 13 T cell receptor beta chains below was sequenced from the same sample in a study of blood T cell repertoires in COVID-19. Here immunoSEQ multiplex PCR was the method, and the copy in TCRdb shows in-frame clones only, minus some. Here the sample spans 95,000 to 150,000 clones, approximately 83% being singletons. Sequenced: peripheral blood. The receptors come from a woman in her seventies with acute or convalescent COVID-19.

The chain links TRBV7-8 to TRBJ1-4; the D gene is possibly TRBD1 (5 bases). The CDR3 extends over 14 amino acids. Trimming removed 5 bases at V and 8 bases at J, with 15 bases between. The V gene's germline CDR1 is SGHVS and CDR2 FQNEAQ. CDR3: CASSPGLALEKLFF. DNA for the CDR3: TGTGCCAGCAGCCCAGGGTTGGCCCTAGAAAAACTGTTTTTT.

The genes are TRBV5-1 and TRBJ1-1, with a weak D call TRBD1 (5 bases). V lost 5 bases and J 5 bases, leaving 13 bases between the germline ends. Looked up from germline, CDR1 is SGHRS and CDR2 is YFSETQ. This CDR3 spans 13 amino acids. The CDR3 DNA sequence: TGCGCCAGCAGTTTTAGGGAGGGGACTGAAGCTTTCTTT. Translated: CASSFREGTEAFF.

The chain links TRBV7-3 to TRBJ2-1, with 11 bases lining up with TRBD2. The V and J ends lost 5 bases and 6 bases, in that order; junction bases with no gene match: 9. The CDR3 length is 16 residues. Germline lookup yields CDR1 SGHTA and CDR2 FQGTGA. Here the CDR3 reads CASSPTGTSGGNEQFF. The CDR3 coding sequence is TGTGCCAGCAGCCCCACCGGGACTAGCGGTGGCAATGAGCAGTTCTTC. Filled out from reference TRBV7-3 and TRBJ2-1, the complete variable domain reads GAGVSQTPSNKVTEKGKYVELRCDPISGHTALYWYRQSLGQGPEFLIYFQGTGAADDSGLPNDRFFAVRPEGSVSTLKIQRTERGDSAVYLCASSPTGTSGGNEQFFGPGTRLTVL.

This chain links TRBV11-2 with TRBJ2-7, with a tentative D call TRBD1 (5 bases). This CDR3 is built from 17 residues. The V gene lost 8 bases and the J gene lost 2 bases, with 25 bases spanning the gap. Per the germline V gene, CDR1 is SGHAT and CDR2 is FQNNGV. CDR3 coding DNA: TGTGCCAGCGAAAAGTTGGGGCCGTTGGGGCCTGCCTACGAGCAGTACTTC. Its protein is CASEKLGPLGPAYEQYF.

This sequence joins TRBV12-2 and TRBJ2-7; TRBD1, the table's D call, was not compared with the DNA. TRBV12-2 is a recognized pseudogene. This CDR3 region has 19 residues. CDR3 region: CASRSFAPNERGLSYEQYV. CDR3 in DNA: TGTGCAAGTCGCTCATTCGCGCCTAACGAAAGGGGGCTCTCCTACGAGCAGTACGTC.

A few counts support this clone. The chain is built from TRBV9 and TRBJ2-1; maybe TRBD2 (6 bases). The CDR3 has 17 amino acids. Germline lookup yields CDR1 SGDLS and CDR2 YYNGEE. V dropped 0 bases and J dropped 1 base, with 14 bases sitting between them. CDR3 nucleotides: TGTGCCAGCAGCGTAGCATCCGGGACTCATTCCTACAATGAGCAGTTCTTC. Translating gives CASSVASGTHSYNEQFF.

The J gene is TRBJ2-1, the V gene TRBV15; D uncertain. Germline V gene data show CDR1 as LNHNV and CDR2 as YYDKDF (reference sequence). This CDR3 is 17 amino acids long. Trimming left V 0 bases short and J 4 bases short, with 16 bases between. In DNA, the CDR3 is TGTGCCACCAGCAGAGATCTCGGAAGGAGTAGATACAATGAGCAGTTCTTC. This encodes CATSRDLGRSRYNEQFF.

The genes are TRBV7-2 and TRBJ2-2; maybe TRBD1 (5 bases). The ends were cut back, 5 bases at V and 7 bases at J, with 8 bases in the middle. The CDR3 spans 12 residues. Germline lookup yields CDR1 SGHTA and CDR2 FQGNSA. The CDR3 loop reads CASSTDIGELFF. For the CDR3, the DNA is TGTGCCAGCAGCACGGACATCGGGGAGCTGTTTTTT.

The chain couples TRBV21-1 to TRBJ1-6. TRBV21-1 is labeled a pseudogene. The CDR3 has 16 amino acids. The CDR3: CASSKSTPSYNSPLHF. The CDR3 nucleotides are TGTGCCAGCAGCAAATCGACTCCCTCCTATAATTCACCCCTCCACTTT.

V gene TRBV6-5 combines with J gene TRBJ1-2; 10 nucleotides agree with TRBD1. Germline lookup yields CDR1 MNHEY and CDR2 SVGAGI. With V trimmed by 0 bases and J by 11 bases, 12 bases remained unmatched. CDR3 length equals 16 residues. CDR3 amino acids: CASSYSNWGQGSRYTF. The CDR3 coding sequence is TGTGCCAGCAGTTACTCGAACTGGGGACAGGGGAGCCGGTACACCTTC.

V is TRBV11-3 and J is TRBJ1-1, with no clear D. This CDR3 contains 14 residues. CDR1 SGHNT and CDR2 YENEEA come from the germline V gene. Trimming cost V 10 bases and J 0 bases, with 15 bases left between them. Here the CDR3 DNA reads TGTGCCACTGAACCATTAGTAATGAACACTGAAGCTTTCTTT. It is translated as CATEPLVMNTEAFF.

The chain employs TRBV2 and TRBJ2-7, with D perhaps TRBD2 (6 bases). The ends were cut back, 3 bases at V and 6 bases at J, with 9 bases in the middle. CDR3 size: 12 residues. CDR1 and CDR2 (germline): SNHLY, FYNNEI. This CDR3 reads CASSELGGEQYF. The CDR3 region has the DNA TGTGCCAGCAGTGAGCTGGGGGGCGAGCAGTACTTC. The full variable domain, its missing parts supplied by reference TRBV2 and TRBJ2-7, is EPEVTQTPSHQVTQMGQEVILRCVPISNHLYFYWYRQILGQKVEFLVSFYNNEISEKSEIFDDQFSVERPDGSNFTLKIRSTKLEDSAMYFCASSELGGEQYFGPGTRLTVT.

This rearrangement joins TRBV30 to TRBJ1-4, with 9 bases fitting TRBD1. Looked up from germline, CDR1 is GTSNPN and CDR2 is SVGIG (reference sequence). The CDR3 length is 14 residues. V lost 2 bases and J lost 4; bases outside the gene matches: 2. The CDR3 DNA is TGTGCCTGGAGTCGACAGGGGGTTAATGAAAAACTGTTTTTT. It yields the protein CAWSRQGVNEKLFF. Complete variable domain (other parts from reference TRBV30 and TRBJ1-4): SQTIHQWPATLVQPVGSPLSLECTVEGTSNPNLYWYRQAAGRGLQLLFYSVGIGQISSEVPQNLSASRPQDRQFILSSKKLLLSDSGFYLCAWSRQGVNEKLFFGSGTQLSVL.